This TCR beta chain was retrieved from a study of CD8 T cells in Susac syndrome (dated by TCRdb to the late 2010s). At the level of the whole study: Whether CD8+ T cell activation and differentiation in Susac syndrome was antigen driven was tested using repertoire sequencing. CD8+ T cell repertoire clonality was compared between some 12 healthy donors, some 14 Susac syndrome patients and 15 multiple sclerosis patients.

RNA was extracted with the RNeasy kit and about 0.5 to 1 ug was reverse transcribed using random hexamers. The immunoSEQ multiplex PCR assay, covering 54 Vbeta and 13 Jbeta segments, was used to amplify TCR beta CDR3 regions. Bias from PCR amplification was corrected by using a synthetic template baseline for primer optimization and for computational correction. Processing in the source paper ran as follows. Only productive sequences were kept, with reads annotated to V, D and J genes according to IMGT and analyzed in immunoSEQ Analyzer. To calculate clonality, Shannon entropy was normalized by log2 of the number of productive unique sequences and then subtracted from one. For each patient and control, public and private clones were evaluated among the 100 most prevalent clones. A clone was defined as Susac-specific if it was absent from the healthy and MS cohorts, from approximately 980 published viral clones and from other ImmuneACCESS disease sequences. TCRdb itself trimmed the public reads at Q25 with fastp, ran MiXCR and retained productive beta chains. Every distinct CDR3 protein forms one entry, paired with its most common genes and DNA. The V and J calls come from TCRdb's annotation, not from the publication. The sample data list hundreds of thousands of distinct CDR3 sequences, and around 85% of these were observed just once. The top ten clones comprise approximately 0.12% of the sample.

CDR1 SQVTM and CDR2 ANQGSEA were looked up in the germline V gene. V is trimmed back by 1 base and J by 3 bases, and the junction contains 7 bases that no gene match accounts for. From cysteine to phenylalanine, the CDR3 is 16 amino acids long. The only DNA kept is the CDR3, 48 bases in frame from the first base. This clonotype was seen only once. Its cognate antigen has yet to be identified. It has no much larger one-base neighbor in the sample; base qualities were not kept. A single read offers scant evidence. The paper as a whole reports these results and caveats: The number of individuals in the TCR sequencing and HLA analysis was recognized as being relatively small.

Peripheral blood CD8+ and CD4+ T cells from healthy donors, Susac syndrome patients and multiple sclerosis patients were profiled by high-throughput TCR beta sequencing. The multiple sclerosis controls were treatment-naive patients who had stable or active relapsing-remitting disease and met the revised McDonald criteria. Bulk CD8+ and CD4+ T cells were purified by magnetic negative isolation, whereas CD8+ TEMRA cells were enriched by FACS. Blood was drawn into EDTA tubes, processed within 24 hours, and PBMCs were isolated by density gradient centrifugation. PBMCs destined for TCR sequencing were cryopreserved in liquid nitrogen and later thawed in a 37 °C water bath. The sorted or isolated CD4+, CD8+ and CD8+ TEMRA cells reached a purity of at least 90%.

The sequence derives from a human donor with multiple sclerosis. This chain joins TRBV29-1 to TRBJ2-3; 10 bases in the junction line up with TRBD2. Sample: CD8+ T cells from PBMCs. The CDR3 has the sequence CSVEGLGTSVTDTQYF. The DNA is TGCAGCGTTGAAGGCCTAGGGACTAGCGTTACAGATACGCAGTATTTT.